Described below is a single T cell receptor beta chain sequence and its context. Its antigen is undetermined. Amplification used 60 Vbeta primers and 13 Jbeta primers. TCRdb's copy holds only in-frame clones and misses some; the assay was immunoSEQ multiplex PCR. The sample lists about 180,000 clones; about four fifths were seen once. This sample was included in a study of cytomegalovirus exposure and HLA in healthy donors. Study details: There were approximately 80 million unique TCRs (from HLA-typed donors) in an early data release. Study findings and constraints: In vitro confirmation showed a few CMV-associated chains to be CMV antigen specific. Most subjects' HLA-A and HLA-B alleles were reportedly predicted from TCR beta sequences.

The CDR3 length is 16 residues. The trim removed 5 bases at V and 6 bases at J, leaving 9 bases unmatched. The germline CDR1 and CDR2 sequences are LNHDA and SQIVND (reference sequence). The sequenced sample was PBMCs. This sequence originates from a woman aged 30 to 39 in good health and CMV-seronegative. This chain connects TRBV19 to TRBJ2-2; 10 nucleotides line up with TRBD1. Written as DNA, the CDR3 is TGTGCCAGTAGTTTGGCGGGACAGGGGTATGCCGGGGAGCTGTTTTTT. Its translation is CASSLAGQGYAGELFF.